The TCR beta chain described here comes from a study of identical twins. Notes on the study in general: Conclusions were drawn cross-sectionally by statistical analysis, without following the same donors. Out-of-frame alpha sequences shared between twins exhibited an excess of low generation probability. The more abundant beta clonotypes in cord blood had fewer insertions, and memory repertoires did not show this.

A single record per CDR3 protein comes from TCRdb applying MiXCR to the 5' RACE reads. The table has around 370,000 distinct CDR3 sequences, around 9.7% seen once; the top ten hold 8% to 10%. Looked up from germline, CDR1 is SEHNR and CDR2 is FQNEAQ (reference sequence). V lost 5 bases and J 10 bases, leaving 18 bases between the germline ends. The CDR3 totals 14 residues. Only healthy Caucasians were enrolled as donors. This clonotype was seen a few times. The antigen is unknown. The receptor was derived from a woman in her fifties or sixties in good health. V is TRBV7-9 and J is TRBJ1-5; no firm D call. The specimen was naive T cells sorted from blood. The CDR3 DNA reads TGTGCCAGCAGCCCCGGCTCGGACCTTTACCCCCAGCATTTT. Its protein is CASSPGSDLYPQHF.